This is a list of T cell receptor beta chains from one sample in a study of T cell responses to AZD1222 COVID-19 vaccine. Data came from immunoSEQ multiplex PCR; TCRdb stores just in-frame clones and leaves some out. This sample yields some 86,000 clones, of which around 82% are seen a single time; approximately 22% belongs to the top ten. The specimen comprised peripheral blood, sampled on day 0 of AZD1222 vaccination. The receptors originated from an adult in good health. CDR3s leave out the opening cysteine and the closing phenylalanine or tryptophan. Clone size is given for some rows only: seen once, a few or many times, or a class if the clone is expanded.

j_call clone_size v_call cdr3_aa
TRBJ2-3 NA TRBV7-2 ASSLAGQGVGDTQY
TRBJ2-4 NA TRBV29-1 SVPETSKNIQY
TRBJ1-1 NA TRBV5-4 ASSAGQGPNTEAF
TRBJ1-3 NA TRBV28 ASRTRARGSGNTIY
TRBJ1-2 NA TRBV6-1 ASSDSLYGYT
TRBJ1-4 once TRBV2 ASTLRVNEKLF
TRBJ1-1 NA TRBV19 ASSINGRDTEAF
TRBJ2-1 NA TRBV27 ASSLNPTHEQF
TRBJ1-2 NA TRBV30 AWSVVGGYT
TRBJ1-5 few TRBV2 ASSTGTGGLVSNQPQH
TRBJ2-3 NA TRBV7-6 ASSSLAGGPDTQY
TRBJ1-4 few TRBV12-3/TRBV12-4 ASSFGTAKLF
TRBJ1-3 NA TRBV21-1 ASSPTGTGNTIY
TRBJ2-3 NA TRBV7-9 ASSDNLAGGGTDTQY
TRBJ2-2 NA TRBV5-1 ASSLALTSGGTNTGELF
TRBJ1-1 once TRBV6-5 ASSSTGGGYTEAF
TRBJ2-2 NA TRBV18 ASSPTSIGRVEDTGELF
TRBJ1-1 once TRBV30 ACWDGQQNTEAF
TRBJ1-2 NA TRBV2 ASSEGATGTYGYT
TRBJ2-1 few TRBV9 ASSVGSNEQF
TRBJ1-1 NA TRBV7-9 ASSTTGGRGVTEAF
TRBJ2-3 NA TRBV7-8 ASSPSAGFIDTQY
TRBJ2-6 once TRBV6-5 ARGGNNVLT
TRBJ2-5 NA TRBV7-8 ASTNLEQETQY
TRBJ1-2 NA TRBV6-1 ASSESGIDGYT
TRBJ2-7 NA TRBV7-4 ASSFPTTHRTGGAYEQY
TRBJ1-2 NA TRBV4-1 ASSQPGQGGGYT
TRBJ1-2 NA TRBV29-1 SVGRGKGYT
TRBJ2-7 NA TRBV5-4 ASSLFGGLIYEQY
TRBJ1-3 NA TRBV6-1 ASRPQGSGNTIY
TRBJ2-1 NA TRBV5-1 ASSLDGQRAF
TRBJ2-7 NA TRBV2 ASSEFRTS
TRBJ2-1 few TRBV30 AWSVQQGAYNEQF
TRBJ2-7 once TRBV9 ASSVVTGKRDEQY
TRBJ1-3 NA TRBV29-1 SVVAESGNTIY
TRBJ2-3 NA TRBV5-6 ASRERGTFTDTQY